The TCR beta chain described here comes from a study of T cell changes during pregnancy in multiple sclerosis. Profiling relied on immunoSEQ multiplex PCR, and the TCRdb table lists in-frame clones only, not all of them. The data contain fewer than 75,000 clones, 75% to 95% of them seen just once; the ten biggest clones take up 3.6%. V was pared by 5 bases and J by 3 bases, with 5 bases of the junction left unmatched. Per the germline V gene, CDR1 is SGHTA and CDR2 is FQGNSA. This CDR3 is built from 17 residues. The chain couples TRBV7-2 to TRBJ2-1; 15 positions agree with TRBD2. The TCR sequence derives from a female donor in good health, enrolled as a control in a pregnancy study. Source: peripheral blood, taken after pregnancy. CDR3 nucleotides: TGTGCCAGCAGCCTAGGACTAGCGGGAGGGCTCTACAATGAGCAGTTCTTC. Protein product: CASSLGLAGGLYNEQFF.